This T cell receptor beta chain is drawn from a study of blood T cell repertoires in COVID-19. Looking at the study overall: Sites in the United States, Italy and Spain provided acute and convalescent COVID-19 samples. T cells, B-cell-depleted T cells, or PBMCs supplied cDNA or gDNA.

With 4 bases clipped from V and 5 bases from J, the junction kept 4 bases outside the gene matches. The V gene's germline CDR1 is LNHNV and CDR2 YYDKDF (reference sequence). This CDR3 region has 13 residues. Per the authors' pipeline: Amplification from reference gene primers served as the basis for estimated nucleated cell counts. Using immunoSEQ multiplex PCR, the repertoire was profiled, and TCRdb retains in-frame clones only, with some absent. That table supplies the V and J calls and clone size; D and trimming were determined from the DNA. The sample shows some 50,000 clones, 70% to 85% of them seen only once.

The V call is TRBV15, the J call TRBJ1-2; 7 nucleotides match TRBD1. Material for sequencing was peripheral blood. The source of this sequence is a human donor in a cohort sampled during active COVID-19. CDR3 protein: CATSKDRDYGYTF. The DNA for the CDR3 is TGTGCCACCAGCAAAGACAGGGATTATGGCTACACCTTC.